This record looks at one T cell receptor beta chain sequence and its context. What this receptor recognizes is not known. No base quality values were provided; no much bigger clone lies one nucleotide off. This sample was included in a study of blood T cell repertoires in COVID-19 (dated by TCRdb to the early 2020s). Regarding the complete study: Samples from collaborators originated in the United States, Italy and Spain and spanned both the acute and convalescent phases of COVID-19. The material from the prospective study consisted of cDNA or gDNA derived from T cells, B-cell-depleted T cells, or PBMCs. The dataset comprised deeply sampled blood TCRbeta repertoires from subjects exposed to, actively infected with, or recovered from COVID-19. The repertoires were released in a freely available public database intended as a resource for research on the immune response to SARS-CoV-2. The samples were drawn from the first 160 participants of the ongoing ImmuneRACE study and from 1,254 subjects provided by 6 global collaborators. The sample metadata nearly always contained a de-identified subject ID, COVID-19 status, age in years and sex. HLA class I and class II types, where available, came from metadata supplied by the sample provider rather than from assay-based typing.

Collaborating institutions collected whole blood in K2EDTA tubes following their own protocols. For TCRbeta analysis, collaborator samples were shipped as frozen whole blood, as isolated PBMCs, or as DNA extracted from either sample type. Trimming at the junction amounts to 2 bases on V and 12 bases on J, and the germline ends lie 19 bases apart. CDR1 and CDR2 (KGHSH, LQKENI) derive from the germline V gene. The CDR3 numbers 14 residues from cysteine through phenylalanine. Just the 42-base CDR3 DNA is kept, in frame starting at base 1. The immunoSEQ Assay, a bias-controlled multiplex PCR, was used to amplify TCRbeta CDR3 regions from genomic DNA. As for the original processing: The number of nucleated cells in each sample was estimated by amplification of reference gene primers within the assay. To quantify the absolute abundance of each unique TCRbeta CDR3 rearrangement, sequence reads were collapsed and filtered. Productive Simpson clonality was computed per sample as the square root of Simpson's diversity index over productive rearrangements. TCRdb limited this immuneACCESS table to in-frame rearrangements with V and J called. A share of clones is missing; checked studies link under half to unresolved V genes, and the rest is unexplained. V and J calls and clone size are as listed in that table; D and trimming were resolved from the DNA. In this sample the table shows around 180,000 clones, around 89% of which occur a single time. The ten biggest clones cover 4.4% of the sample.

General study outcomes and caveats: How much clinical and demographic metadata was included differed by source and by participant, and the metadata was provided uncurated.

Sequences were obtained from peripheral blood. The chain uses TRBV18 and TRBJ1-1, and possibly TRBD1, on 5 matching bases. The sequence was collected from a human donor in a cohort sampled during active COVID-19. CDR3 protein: CASSPFGTVVPSFF. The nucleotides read TGTGCCAGCTCACCATTCGGGACTGTCGTACCATCTTTCTTT.